This TCR beta chain was identified during a study of shared clonotypes between healthy human individuals. CDR1 and CDR2 (germline): MNHEY, SMNVEV (reference sequence). V was shortened by 4 bases and J by 4 bases, with 12 bases between the two germline ends. The CDR3 sequence is 14 residues long. Every immunoSEQ plate was one replicate of a subset's evenly spread DNA. Libraries were prepared by immunoSEQ multiplex PCR; TCRdb keeps only in-frame clonotypes and omits some of them. The sample holds around 1 million clones, 60% to 85% seen once. The sequence was obtained from a man in his late teens or twenties in good health. Sequencing input: memory CD4+ T cells sorted from blood. Subset indicated: CD45RA-negative fraction. The chain recombines TRBV27 with TRBJ2-3, with D hard to call. The CDR3 DNA sequence: TGTGCCAGCAGTTCGTCCCACTCCGCAGATACGCAGTATTTT. This encodes CASSSSHSADTQYF.